The source of this TCR beta chain is a study of Ad26.COV2.S vaccination and SARS-CoV-2 variants. The CDR3 extends over 13 amino acids. V gave up 4 bases and J gave up 8 bases; unmatched junction bases: 7. The germline CDR1 and CDR2 sequences are SGHRS and YFSETQ. This clone turned up a few times. This table comes from immunoSEQ multiplex PCR, and its TCRdb copy is limited to in-frame clones, with some not included. Of about 97,000 clones in the sample, around three quarters were seen once. V and J are TRBV5-1 and TRBJ1-1; TRBD1 matches at 8 bases. The source is a human donor who had recovered from COVID-19. The specimen comprised peripheral blood, sampled after recovery from COVID-19. CDR3 DNA: TGCGCCAGCAGCCTTGGAAGACAGGGGGAAGCTTTCTTT. Amino acids: CASSLGRQGEAFF.